These T cell receptor beta chains were read from a single sample in a study of early T cells in non-severe SARS-CoV-2 infection. TCRdb analysed the 5' RACE reads with MiXCR anew, one entry per CDR3 protein. In the table there are approximately 35,000 distinct CDR3 sequences, 4.1% of which are singletons. The sample consisted of whole blood. Receptor source: an adult who was a healthcare worker with PCR-confirmed SARS-CoV-2 infection or an uninfected control (not recorded which). CDR3s include the opening cysteine and the closing phenylalanine or tryptophan. The D gene is left open where the match is weak. Size values are once, few and many counts, or a class for expanded clones, and some rows have none.

J | size | D | V | DNA | CDR3
TRBJ2-7 | many | - | TRBV12-3/TRBV12-4 | TGTGCCAGCAGCCCGGGACTTCCCTACGAGCAGTACTTC | CASSPGLPYEQYF
TRBJ2-5 | many | - | TRBV28 | TGTGCCAGCAGTCCCCTCATGACCGGTGAGACCCAGTACTTC | CASSPLMTGETQYF
TRBJ1-4 | many | - | TRBV3-1 | TGTGCCAGCAGCCAAGGGCCGGGGGCGGAAAAACTGTTTTTT | CASSQGPGAEKLFF
TRBJ2-5 | many | TRBD1 | TRBV12-3/TRBV12-4 | TGTGCCAGCAGTTCGGGACAGGGGGCGCGGGAGACCCAGTACTTC | CASSSGQGARETQYF
TRBJ1-1 | many | - | TRBV5-1 | TGCGCCAGCAGCTACAGCGGGAACACTGAAGCTTTCTTT | CASSYSGNTEAFF
TRBJ2-1 | - | - | TRBV9 | TGTGCCAGCAGCGTAGAGGTTAGCTGCAATGAGCAGTTCTTC | CASSVEVSCNEQFF
TRBJ2-3 | many | - | TRBV21-1 | TGTGCCAGCAGCAAAGGAGAGCGGGGGGTGTTTAGAGATACGCAGTATTTT | CASSKGERGVFRDTQYF
TRBJ2-1 | many | TRBD1 | TRBV12-3/TRBV12-4 | TGTGCCAGCAGTTCCACAGGGGCCAATGAGCAGTTCTTC | CASSSTGANEQFF
TRBJ1-1 | - | - | TRBV7-2 | TGTGCCAGCAGCACCTACTGGAGTGAAGCTTTCTTT | CASSTYWSEAFF
TRBJ2-7 | few | TRBD1 | TRBV27 | TGTGCCAGCAGTGGGATGGACAGGGAAGTCGAGCAGTACTTC | CASSGMDREVEQYF
TRBJ2-2 | - | TRBD1 | TRBV12-3/TRBV12-4 | TGTGCCAGCAGCCTGGACAGGCTGGACACCGGGGAGCTGTTTTTT | CASSLDRLDTGELFF
TRBJ1-6 | many | TRBD1 | TRBV28 | TGTGCCAGCAGTTTATACGGACAGGGTACGTCACCCCTCCACTTT | CASSLYGQGTSPLHF
TRBJ1-2 | many | - | TRBV4-3 | TGCGCCAGCAGCCAAGAGTACAGGCATAACTATGGCTACACCTTC | CASSQEYRHNYGYTF
TRBJ2-5 | many | TRBD1 | TRBV6-5 | TGTGCCAGCAGTTACTCGGGGACAGGGCAAGAGACCCAGTACTTC | CASSYSGTGQETQYF
TRBJ2-5 | many | - | TRBV2 | TGTGCCAGCAGTGCTATTCGGGATGGAGAGACCCAGTACTTC | CASSAIRDGETQYF
TRBJ1-1 | many | - | TRBV7-9 | TGTGCCAGCATTGTAGGCGCTGAAGCTTTCTTT | CASIVGAEAFF
TRBJ2-5 | many | TRBD2 | TRBV14 | TGTGCCAGCAGCCGCCGGGACTATCAAGAGACCCAGTACTTC | CASSRRDYQETQYF
TRBJ2-2 | medium-sized | TRBD1 | TRBV6-1 | TGTGCCAGCAGACCGCAGGGGACAGTCAACACCGGGGAGCTGTTTTTT | CASRPQGTVNTGELFF
TRBJ2-7 | few | - | TRBV20-1 | TGCAGTCCCTCCACGGGAAACGAGCAGTACTTC | CSPSTGNEQYF
TRBJ1-6 | many | - | TRBV20-1 | TGCAGTGCTAGAGCTAATCCTGGGAATTCACCCCTCCACTTT | CSARANPGNSPLHF
TRBJ2-3 | many | - | TRBV4-3 | TGCGCCAGCAGCCAAGATCCGGGACACCGGGCGGATTTTACAGATACGCAGTATTTT | CASSQDPGHRADFTDTQYF
TRBJ2-7 | many | TRBD1 | TRBV12-5 | TGTGCTAGTGGTTTGGTACTACTCCCGGGACAGAGCTCCTACGAGCAGTACTTC | CASGLVLLPGQSSYEQYF
TRBJ1-5 | many | TRBD1 | TRBV2 | TGTGCCAGCAGTGAAGAGGGGGACAGGCAAGAGCATTTT | CASSEEGDRQEHF
TRBJ2-7 | many | - | TRBV7-2 | TGTGCCAGCAGCTTAGAGACGGGACTGTTGGGATACGAGCAGTACTTC | CASSLETGLLGYEQYF
TRBJ1-3 | - | - | TRBV5-4 | TGTGCCAGCAGCTCCAAGGGTGCTGGAAACACCATATATTTT | CASSSKGAGNTIYF
TRBJ2-7 | - | - | TRBV2 | TGTGCCAGCATGTCGACTACGATCCTGGAGCAGTACTTC | CASMSTTILEQYF
TRBJ1-1 | once | - | TRBV20-1 | TGCAGTGCTAGAGAGGGAGAAGTTCTGAACACTGAAGCTTTCTTT | CSAREGEVLNTEAFF
TRBJ2-1 | many | TRBD1 | TRBV7-9 | TGTGCCAGCAGCCCTATTTCCCCAGGGGGCGCCTACAATGAGCAGTTCTTC | CASSPISPGGAYNEQFF
TRBJ2-1 | - | TRBD1 | TRBV5-5 | TGTGCCAGCAGCTCCCTAGCAAGGGGGCCGTACAATGAGCAGTTCTTC | CASSSLARGPYNEQFF
TRBJ2-7 | many | - | TRBV7-6 | TGTGCCAGCAGCTTCAGACAGACCTACGAGCAGTACTTC | CASSFRQTYEQYF
TRBJ2-3 | many | - | TRBV7-8 | TGTGCCAGCAGCTTAGGTCTGAACACAGATACGCAGTATTTT | CASSLGLNTDTQYF
TRBJ1-1 | few | - | TRBV18 | TGTGCCAGCTCACCGGTACGGATGAACACTGAAGCTTTCTTT | CASSPVRMNTEAFF
TRBJ1-2 | many | - | TRBV7-2 | TGTGCCAGCAGCTTCGGACAGACCTATGGCTACACCTTC | CASSFGQTYGYTF
TRBJ2-5 | many | - | TRBV10-3 | TGTGCCATCAGCCCTTCGGGAGAGACCCAGTACTTC | CAISPSGETQYF
TRBJ2-1 | many | - | TRBV11-2 | TGTGCCAGCAGCCCTAGACTAGACGGCTCCTACAATGAGCAGTTCTTC | CASSPRLDGSYNEQFF
TRBJ1-5 | many | - | TRBV28 | TGTGCCAGCAGCCAGGGAACAGGCAATCAGCCCCAGCATTTT | CASSQGTGNQPQHF
TRBJ2-1 | many | TRBD2 | TRBV29-1 | TGCAGCGTTGTTGTTAGCGGGGGCTACAATGAGCAGTTCTTC | CSVVVSGGYNEQFF
TRBJ2-1 | many | - | TRBV9 | TGTGCCAGCAGCTCCACCTACAATGAGCAGTTCTTC | CASSSTYNEQFF
TRBJ2-5 | many | - | TRBV7-8 | TGTGCCAGCAGCCGGTTGCCAGGGAAGGAGACCCAGTACTTC | CASSRLPGKETQYF
TRBJ2-7 | - | TRBD1 | TRBV20-1 | TGCAGTGCTTGGGACAGGGATAACGAGCAGTACTTC | CSAWDRDNEQYF
TRBJ2-6 | many | - | TRBV6-2/TRBV6-3 | TGTGCCAGCAGTTTGGACACGGAACCTGGGGCCAACGTCCTGACTTTC | CASSLDTEPGANVLTF
TRBJ1-3 | - | - | TRBV12-5 | TGTGCTAGTGGCCCCCGAACGGGATCTGAAGACACCATATATTTT | CASGPRTGSEDTIYF
TRBJ1-5 | many | - | TRBV19 | TGTGCCGGCGGACTCGGCAATCAGCCCCAGCATTTT | CAGGLGNQPQHF
TRBJ2-3 | many | TRBD1 | TRBV12-3/TRBV12-4 | TGTGCCAGCAGTCAGGGGGAATGGGCAGATACGCAGTATTTT | CASSQGEWADTQYF
TRBJ1-2 | many | - | TRBV5-5 | TGTGCCAGCAGCTTGGACAGGGTAATCAGGTTCGGCCTATATGGCTACACCTTC | CASSLDRVIRFGLYGYTF
TRBJ1-1 | - | TRBD1 | TRBV20-1 | TGCAGTGCTAGCACCGGGACAGGGAAGATGAACACTGAAGCTTTCTTT | CSASTGTGKMNTEAFF
TRBJ2-7 | many | - | TRBV19 | TGTGCCAGTACCCCCCGCGGCGGGGACGAGCAGTACTTC | CASTPRGGDEQYF
TRBJ1-2 | many | - | TRBV4-1 | TGCGCCAGCAGCCAAGAAGACAGGAACTATGGCTACACCTTC | CASSQEDRNYGYTF
TRBJ2-1 | many | - | TRBV28 | TGTGCCAGCAGTTTTGACGGGGGCGACTACAATGAGCAGTTCTTC | CASSFDGGDYNEQFF
TRBJ1-2 | many | - | TRBV4-2 | TGTGCCAGCAGCCAAGATCTGTCACCGGGGAGTTCCCAGGAGAAGAACACCTTC | CASSQDLSPGSSQEKNTF
TRBJ1-1 | many | TRBD1 | TRBV18 | TGTGCCAGCTCACCGCAGGGGGGAAACACTGAAGCTTTCTTT | CASSPQGGNTEAFF
TRBJ2-7 | few | - | TRBV20-1 | TGCAGTGCTAGTGAGGGTGTCAGGGAGCAGTACTTC | CSASEGVREQYF
TRBJ2-3 | few | TRBD2 | TRBV4-2 | TGTGCCAGCAGCCAAGATGGGGCGAGCGGGAGTACCACAGATACGCAGTATTTT | CASSQDGASGSTTDTQYF